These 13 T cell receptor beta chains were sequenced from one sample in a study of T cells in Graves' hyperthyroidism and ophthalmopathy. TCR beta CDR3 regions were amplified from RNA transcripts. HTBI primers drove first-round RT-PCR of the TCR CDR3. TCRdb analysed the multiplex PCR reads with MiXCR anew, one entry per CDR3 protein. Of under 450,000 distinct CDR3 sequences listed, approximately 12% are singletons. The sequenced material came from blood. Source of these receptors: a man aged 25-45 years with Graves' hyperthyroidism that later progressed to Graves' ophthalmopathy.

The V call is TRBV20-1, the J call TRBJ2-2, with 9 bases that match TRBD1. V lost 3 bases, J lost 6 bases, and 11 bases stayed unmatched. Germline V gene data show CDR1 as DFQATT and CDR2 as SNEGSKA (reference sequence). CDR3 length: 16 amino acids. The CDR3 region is CSARALGQGGAGELFF. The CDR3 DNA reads TGCAGTGCTAGGGCCCTGGGACAGGGTGGCGCCGGGGAGCTGTTTTTT.

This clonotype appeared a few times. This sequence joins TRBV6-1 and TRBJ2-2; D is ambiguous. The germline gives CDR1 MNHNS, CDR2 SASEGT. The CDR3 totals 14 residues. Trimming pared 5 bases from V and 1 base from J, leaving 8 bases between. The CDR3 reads CASSSPLNTGELFF. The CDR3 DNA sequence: TGTGCCAGCAGTTCACCCCTGAACACCGGGGAGCTGTTTTTT.

This CDR3 is CASSQDPLAGGSTDTQYF. The CDR3 coding sequence is TGTGCCAGCAGCCAAGATCCGTTAGCGGGGGGGTCCACAGATACGCAGTATTTT. This sequence joins TRBV3-1 and TRBJ2-3, with TRBD2 identical over 11 bases. Germline CDR1 and CDR2: LGHDT and YNNKEL (reference sequence). The CDR3 is made up of 18 amino acids. V lost 0 bases to trimming and J lost 2 bases; unmatched junction nucleotides: 7.

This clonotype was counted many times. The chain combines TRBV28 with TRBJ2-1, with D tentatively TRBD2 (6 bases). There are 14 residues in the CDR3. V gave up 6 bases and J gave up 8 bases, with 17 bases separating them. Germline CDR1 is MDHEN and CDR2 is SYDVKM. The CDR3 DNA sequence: TGTGCCAGCAGCAGGGACTTTAATTGGGATGAGCAGTTCTTC. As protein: CASSRDFNWDEQFF. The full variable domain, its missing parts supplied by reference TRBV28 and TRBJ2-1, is DVKVTQSSRYLVKRTGEKVFLECVQDMDHENMFWYRQDPGLGLRLIYFSYDVKMKEKGDIPEGYSVSREKKERFSLILESASTNQTSMYLCASSRDFNWDEQFFGPGTRLTVL.

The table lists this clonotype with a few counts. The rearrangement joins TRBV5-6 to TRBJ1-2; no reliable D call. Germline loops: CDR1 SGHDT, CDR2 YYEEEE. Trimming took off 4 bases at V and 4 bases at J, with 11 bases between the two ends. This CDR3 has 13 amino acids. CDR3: CASSLPGFYGYTF. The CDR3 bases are TGTGCCAGCAGCCTCCCTGGTTTCTATGGCTACACCTTC.

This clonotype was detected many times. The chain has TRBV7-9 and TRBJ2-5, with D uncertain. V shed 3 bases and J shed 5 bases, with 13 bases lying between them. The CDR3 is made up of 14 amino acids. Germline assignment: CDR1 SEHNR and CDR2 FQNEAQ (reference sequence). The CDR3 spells CASSLVGSWETQYF. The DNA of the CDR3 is TGTGCCAGCAGCTTGGTGGGAAGCTGGGAGACCCAGTACTTC.

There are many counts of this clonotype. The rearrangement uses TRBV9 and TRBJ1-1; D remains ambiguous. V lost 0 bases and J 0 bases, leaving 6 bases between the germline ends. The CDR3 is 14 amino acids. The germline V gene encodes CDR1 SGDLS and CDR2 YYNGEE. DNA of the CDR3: TGTGCCAGCAGCGTAGACACCATGAACACTGAAGCTTTCTTT. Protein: CASSVDTMNTEAFF.

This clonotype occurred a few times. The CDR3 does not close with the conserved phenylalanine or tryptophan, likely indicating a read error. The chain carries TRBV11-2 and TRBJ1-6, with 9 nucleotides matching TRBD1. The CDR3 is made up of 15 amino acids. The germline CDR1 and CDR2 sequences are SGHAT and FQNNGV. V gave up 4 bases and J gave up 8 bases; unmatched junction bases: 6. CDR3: CASSYRDRVHSPLHL. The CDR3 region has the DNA TGTGCCAGCAGCTACCGGGACAGGGTACATTCACCCCTCCACCTT.

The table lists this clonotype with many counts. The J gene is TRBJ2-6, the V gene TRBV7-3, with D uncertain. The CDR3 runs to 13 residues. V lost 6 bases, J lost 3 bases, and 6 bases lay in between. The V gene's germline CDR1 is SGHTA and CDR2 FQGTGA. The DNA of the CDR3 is TGTGCCAGCAGTTTCGGTGGGGCCAACGTCCTGACTTTC. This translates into CASSFGGANVLTF.

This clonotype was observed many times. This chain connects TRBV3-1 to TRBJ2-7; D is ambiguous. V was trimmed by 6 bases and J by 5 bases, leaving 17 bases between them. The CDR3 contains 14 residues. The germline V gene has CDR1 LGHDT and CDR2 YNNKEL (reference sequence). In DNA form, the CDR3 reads TGTGCCAGCAGTCACGCGGCCCGCGCGGACGAGCAGTACTTC. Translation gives CASSHAARADEQYF.

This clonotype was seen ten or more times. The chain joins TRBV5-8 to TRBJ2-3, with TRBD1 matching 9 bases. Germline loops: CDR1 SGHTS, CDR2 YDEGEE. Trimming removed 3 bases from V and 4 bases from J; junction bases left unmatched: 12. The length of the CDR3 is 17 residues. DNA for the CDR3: TGTGCCAGCAGCTACCAAGCGACAGGGGGGGGTGCAGATACGCAGTATTTT. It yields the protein CASSYQATGGGADTQYF.

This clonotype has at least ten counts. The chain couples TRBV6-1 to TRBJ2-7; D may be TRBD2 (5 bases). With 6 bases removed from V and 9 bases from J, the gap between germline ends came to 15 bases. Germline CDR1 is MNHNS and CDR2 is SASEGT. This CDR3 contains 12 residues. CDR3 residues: CASRDFSSRQYF. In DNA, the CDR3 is TGTGCCAGCAGGGACTTCTCCTCGAGGCAGTACTTC.

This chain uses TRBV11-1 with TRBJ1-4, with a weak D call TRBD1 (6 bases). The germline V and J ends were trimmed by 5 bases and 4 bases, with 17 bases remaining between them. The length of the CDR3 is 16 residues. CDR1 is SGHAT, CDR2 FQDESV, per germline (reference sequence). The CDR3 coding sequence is TGTGCCAGCAGCCTACCGGACAGCCCACTTAATGAAAAACTGTTTTTT. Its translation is CASSLPDSPLNEKLFF.